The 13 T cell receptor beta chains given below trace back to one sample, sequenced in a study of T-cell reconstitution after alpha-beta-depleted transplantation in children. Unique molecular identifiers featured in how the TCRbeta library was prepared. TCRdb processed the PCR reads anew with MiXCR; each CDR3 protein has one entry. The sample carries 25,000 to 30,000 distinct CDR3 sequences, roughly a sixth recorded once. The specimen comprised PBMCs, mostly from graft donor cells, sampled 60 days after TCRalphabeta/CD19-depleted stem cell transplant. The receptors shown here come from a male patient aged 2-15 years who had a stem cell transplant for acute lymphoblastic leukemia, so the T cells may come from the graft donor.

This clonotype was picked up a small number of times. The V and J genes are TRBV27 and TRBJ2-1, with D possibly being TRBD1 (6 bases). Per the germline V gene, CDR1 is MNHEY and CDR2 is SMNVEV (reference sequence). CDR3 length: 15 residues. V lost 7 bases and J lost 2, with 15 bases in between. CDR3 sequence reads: CASMHGTKPYNEQFF. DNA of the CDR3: TGTGCCAGCATGCACGGGACAAAACCCTACAATGAGCAGTTCTTC.

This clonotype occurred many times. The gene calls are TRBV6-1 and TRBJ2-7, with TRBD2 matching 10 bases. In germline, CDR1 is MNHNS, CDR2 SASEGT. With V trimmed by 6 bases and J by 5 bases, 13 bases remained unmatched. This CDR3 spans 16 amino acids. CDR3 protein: CASSPESGRASDEQYF. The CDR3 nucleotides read TGTGCCAGCAGCCCCGAAAGCGGGAGGGCCTCGGACGAGCAGTACTTC.

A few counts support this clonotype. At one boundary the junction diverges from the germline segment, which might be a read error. In DNA, the CDR3 is TGTGCTAGCAGCTTAGACGGGGGACACAATGAGCAGTTCTTC. Translating it yields CASSLDGGHNEQFF. The gene calls are TRBV7-7 and TRBJ2-1; tentative D call: TRBD2 (6 bases). CDR1 is SSHAT and CDR2 is FNYEAQ in the germline V gene (reference sequence). This CDR3 contains 14 residues.

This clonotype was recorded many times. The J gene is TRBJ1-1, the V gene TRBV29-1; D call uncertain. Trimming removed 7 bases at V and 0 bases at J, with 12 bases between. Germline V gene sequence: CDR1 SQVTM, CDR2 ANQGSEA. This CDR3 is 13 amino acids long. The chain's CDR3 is CSGIPRLNTEAFF. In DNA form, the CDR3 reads TGCAGCGGTATACCCAGGTTGAACACTGAAGCTTTCTTT.

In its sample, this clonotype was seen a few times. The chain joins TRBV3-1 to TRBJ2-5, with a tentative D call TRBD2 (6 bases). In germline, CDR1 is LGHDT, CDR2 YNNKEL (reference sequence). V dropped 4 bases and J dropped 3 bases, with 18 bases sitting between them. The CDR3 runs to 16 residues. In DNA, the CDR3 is TGTGCCAGCAGCCTGCAGCTTAGCGGAAACGAAGAGACCCAGTACTTC. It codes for CASSLQLSGNEETQYF.

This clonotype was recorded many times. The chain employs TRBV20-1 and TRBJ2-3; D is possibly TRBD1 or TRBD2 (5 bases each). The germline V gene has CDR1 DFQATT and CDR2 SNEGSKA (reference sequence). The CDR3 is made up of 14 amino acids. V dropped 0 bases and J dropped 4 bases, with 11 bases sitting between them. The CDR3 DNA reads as TGCAGTGCTAGAGAACCGTTGGGGGCAGATACGCAGTATTTT. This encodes CSAREPLGADTQYF.

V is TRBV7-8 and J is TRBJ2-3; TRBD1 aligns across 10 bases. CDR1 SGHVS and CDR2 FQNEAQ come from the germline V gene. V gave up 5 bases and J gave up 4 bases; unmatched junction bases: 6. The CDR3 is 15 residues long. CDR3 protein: CASSHGTGVADTQYF. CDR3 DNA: TGTGCCAGCAGCCACGGGACAGGGGTAGCAGATACGCAGTATTTT.

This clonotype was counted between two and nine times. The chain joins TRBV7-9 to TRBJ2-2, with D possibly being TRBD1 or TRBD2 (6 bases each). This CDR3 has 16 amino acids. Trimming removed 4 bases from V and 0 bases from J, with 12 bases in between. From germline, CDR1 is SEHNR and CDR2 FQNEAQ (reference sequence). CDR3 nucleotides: TGTGCCAGCAGCTCCCCGGAGGGGGCGAACACCGGGGAGCTGTTTTTT. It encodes CASSSPEGANTGELFF.

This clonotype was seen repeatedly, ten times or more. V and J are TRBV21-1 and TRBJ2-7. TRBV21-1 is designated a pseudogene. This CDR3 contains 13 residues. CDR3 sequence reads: CASSERSSYEQYF. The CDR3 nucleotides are TGTGCCAGCAGCGAACGGAGCTCCTACGAGCAGTACTTC.

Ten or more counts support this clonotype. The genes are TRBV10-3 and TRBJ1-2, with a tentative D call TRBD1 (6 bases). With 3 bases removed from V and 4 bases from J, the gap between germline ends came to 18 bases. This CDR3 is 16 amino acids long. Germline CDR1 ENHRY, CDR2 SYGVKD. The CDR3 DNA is TGTGCCATCAGTGATTGGGCGGGGGCGGTTACCTATGGCTACACCTTC. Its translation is CAISDWAGAVTYGYTF.

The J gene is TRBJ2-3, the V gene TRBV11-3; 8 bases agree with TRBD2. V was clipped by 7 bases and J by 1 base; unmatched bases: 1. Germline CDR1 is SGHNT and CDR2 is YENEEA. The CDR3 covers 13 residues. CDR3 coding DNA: TGTGCCAGCACCGGGGGGGGCACAGATACGCAGTATTTT. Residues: CASTGGGTDTQYF. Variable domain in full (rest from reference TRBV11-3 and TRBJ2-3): EAGVVQSPRYKIIEKKQPVAFWCNPISGHNTLYWYLQNLGQGPELLIRYENEEAVDDSQLPKDRFSAERLKGVDSTLKIQPAELGDSAVYLCASTGGGTDTQYFGPGTRLTVL.

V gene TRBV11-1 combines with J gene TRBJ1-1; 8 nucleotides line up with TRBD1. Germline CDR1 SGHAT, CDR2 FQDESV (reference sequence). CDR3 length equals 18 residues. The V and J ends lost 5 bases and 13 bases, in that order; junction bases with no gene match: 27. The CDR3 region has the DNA TGTGCCAGCAGCGTAGGGGCAGGGGGCGCGGCTCGTGGTACGTCGGTTTTCTTT. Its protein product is CASSVGAGGAARGTSVFF. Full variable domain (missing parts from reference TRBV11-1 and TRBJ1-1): EAEVAQSPRYKITEKSQAVAFWCDPISGHATLYWYRQILGQGPELLVQFQDESVVDDSQLPKDRFSAERLKGVDSTLKIQPAELGDSAMYLCASSVGAGGAARGTSVFFGQGTRLTVV.

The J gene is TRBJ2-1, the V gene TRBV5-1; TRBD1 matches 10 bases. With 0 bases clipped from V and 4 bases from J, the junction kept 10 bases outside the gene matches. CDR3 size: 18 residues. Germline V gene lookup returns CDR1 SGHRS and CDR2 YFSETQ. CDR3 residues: CASSLGVKTGGGYNEQFF. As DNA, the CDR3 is TGCGCCAGCAGCTTGGGGGTAAAGACAGGGGGCGGGTACAATGAGCAGTTCTTC.